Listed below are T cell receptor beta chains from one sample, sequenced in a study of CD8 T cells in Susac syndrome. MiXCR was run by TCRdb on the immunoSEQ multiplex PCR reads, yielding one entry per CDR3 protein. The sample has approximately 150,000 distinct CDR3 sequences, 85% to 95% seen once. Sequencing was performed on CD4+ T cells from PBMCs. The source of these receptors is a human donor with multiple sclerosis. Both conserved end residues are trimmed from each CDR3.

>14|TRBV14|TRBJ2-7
ASSQGWGSPSYEQY
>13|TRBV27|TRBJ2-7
ASSLSLRGSYEQY
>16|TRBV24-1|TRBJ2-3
ATSGLAGRSPSTDTQY
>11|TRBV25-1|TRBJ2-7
ASRAQVSYEQY
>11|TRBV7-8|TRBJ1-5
ASSAQDNLPQH
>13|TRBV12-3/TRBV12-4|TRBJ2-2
ASSTGTKNTGELF
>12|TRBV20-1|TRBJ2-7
SASISGGLYEQY
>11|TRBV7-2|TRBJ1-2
ASSLATAYGYT
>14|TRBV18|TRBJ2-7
ASSLHTTGGTYEQY
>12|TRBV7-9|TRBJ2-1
ASSLGLADNEQF
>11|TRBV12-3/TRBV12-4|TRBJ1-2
ASSLEGRDGYT
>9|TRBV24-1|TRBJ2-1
ATSGGTEQF
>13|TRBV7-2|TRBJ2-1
ASSTDRGPYNEQF
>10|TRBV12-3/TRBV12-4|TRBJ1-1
ASSRFGPEAF
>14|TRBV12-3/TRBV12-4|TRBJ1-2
ASSTRVGVDNYGYT
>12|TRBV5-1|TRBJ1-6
ASSNAGFDSPLH
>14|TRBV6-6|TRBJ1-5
ASTLGTGFGNQPQH
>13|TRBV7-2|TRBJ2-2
ASSPQGWNTGELF
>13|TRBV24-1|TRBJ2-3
ATSETGFGTDTQY
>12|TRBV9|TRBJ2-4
ASSVGRDKNIQY
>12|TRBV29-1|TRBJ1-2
SVDSHSSNYGYT
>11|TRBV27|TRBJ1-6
ASSFTDNSPLH
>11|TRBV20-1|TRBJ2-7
SARDPGAYEQY
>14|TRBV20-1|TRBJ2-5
SANPLLAGEQETQY
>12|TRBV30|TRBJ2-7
AWAGHGTTYEQY
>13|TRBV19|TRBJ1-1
ASSSQRGAWTEAF
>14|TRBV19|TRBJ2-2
ASRITTGSNTGELF
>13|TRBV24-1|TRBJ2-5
ATSPGQGPQETQY
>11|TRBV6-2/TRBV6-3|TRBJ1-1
ASRPRMNTEAF
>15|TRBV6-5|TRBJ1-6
ASSYSSGSSYNSPLH
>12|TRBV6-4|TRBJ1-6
ASSDSGRGSPLH
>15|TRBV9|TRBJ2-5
ASSARIGQGEQETQY
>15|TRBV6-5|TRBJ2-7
ASSYSSPSGRPYEQY
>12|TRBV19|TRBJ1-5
ASRRQGGNQPQH
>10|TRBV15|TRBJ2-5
ATSGGLVAPY
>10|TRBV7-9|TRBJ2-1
TSSLLRNEQF
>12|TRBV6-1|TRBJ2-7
ASSVDRGPYEQY
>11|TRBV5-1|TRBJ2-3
ASSLDRSNTQY
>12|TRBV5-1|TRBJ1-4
ASSLGASYEKLF
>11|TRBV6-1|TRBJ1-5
ASSVDFLGPQH
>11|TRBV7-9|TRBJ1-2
ASKSDPDYGYT
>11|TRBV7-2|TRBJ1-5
ASSPRQGQPQH
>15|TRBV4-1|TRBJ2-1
ASSLASGLSSYNEQF
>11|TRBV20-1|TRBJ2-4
SAGTLRENIQY
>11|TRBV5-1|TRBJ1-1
ASSLRQGHEAF
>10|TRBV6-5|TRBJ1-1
ASSYTGLIAF
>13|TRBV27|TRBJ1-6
ASSLGTGAPSPLH
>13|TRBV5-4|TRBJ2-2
ASSLAGKIAGELF
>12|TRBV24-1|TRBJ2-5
ATSAGGRQETQY
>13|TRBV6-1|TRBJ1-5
ASSSGTGPFQPQH
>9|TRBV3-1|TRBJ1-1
ASRRGTEAF
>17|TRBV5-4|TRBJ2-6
ASSGTGLAGGSGANVLT
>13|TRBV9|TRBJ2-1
ASSVRSGGVGEQF
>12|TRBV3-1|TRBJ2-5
ASSHRGRQETQY
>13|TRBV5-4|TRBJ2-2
ASSLQGVNTGELF
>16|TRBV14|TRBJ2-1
ASSQDSRPGDFNNEQF
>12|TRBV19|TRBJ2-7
ASRLAEGSYEQY
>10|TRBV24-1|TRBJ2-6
ATSVLGNVLT
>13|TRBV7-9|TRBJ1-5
ASSFGTGSFQPQH